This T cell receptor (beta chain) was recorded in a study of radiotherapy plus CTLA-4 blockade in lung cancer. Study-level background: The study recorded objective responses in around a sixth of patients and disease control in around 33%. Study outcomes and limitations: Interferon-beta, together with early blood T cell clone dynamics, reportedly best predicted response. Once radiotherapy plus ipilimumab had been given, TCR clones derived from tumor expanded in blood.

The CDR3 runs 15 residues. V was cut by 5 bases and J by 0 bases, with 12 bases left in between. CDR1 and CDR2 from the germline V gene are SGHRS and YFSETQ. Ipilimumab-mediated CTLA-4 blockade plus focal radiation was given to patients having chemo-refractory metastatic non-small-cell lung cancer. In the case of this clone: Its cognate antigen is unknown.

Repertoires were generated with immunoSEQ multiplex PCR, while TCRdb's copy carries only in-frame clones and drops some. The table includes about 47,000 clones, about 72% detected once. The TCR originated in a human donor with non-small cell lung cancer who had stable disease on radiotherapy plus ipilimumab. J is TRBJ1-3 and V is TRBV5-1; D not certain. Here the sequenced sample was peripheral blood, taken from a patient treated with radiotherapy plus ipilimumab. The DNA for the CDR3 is TGCGCCAGCAGAGGAGAACCGCTCTCTGGAAACACCATATATTTT. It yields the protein CASRGEPLSGNTIYF.